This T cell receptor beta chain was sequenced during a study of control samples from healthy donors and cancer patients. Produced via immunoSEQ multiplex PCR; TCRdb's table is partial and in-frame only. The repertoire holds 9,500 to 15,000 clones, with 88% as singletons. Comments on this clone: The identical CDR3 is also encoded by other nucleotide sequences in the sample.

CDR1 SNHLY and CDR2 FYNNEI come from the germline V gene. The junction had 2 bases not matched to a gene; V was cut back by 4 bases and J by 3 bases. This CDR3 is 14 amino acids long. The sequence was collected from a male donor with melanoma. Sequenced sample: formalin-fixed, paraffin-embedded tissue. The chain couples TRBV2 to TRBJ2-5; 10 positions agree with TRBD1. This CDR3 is CASSGGQGKETQYF. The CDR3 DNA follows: TGTGCCAGCAGTGGGGGACAGGGGAAAGAGACCCAGTACTTC. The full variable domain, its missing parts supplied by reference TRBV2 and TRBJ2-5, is EPEVTQTPSHQVTQMGQEVILRCVPISNHLYFYWYRQILGQKVEFLVSFYNNEISEKSEIFDDQFSVERPDGSNFTLKIRSTKLEDSAMYFCASSGGQGKETQYFGPGTRLLVL.